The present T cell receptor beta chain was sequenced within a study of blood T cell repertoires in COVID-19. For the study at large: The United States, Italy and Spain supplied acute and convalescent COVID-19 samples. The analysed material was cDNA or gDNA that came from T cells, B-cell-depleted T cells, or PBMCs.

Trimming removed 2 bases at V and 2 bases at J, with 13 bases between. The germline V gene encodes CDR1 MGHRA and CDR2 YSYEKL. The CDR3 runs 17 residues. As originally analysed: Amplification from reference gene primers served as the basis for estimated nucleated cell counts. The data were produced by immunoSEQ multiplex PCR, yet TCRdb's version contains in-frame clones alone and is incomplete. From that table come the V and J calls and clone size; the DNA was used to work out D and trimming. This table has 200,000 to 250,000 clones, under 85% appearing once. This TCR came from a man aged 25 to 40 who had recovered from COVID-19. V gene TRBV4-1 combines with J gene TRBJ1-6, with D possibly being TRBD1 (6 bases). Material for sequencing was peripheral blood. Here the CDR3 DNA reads TGCGCCAGCAGCCAATATCACCGGACAGCCTATAATTCACCCCTCCACTTT. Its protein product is CASSQYHRTAYNSPLHF.